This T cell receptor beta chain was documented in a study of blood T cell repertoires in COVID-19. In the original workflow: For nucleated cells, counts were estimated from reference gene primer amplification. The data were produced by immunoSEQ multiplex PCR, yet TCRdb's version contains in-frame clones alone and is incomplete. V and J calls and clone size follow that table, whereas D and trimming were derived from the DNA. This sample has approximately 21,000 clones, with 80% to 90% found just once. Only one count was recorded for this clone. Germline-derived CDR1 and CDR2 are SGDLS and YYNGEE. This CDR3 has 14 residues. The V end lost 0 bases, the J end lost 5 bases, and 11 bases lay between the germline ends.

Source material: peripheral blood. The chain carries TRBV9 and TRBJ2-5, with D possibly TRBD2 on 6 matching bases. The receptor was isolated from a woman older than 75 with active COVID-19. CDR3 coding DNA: TGTGCCAGCAGCGTAGACGTGGGAGGCGAGACCCAGTACTTC. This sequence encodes CASSVDVGGETQYF.